The clone carrying this T cell receptor beta chain was detected many times. Its target is not known. These data come from a study of T cell repertoires in cytomegalovirus infection. Looking at the study overall: Shared public TCR beta signatures pointed to both CMV infection and a matching HLA type.

Germline V CDR1 and CDR2: LNHDA, SQIVND (reference sequence). The CDR3 covers 16 residues. Germline trimming cut 5 bases from V and 2 bases from J; bases unmatched to any gene: 7. Study-wide results and caveats: The ex vivo response showed dominance by HLA-C-restricted CMV-specific TCR beta clonotypes.

TCRdb ran MiXCR on the reads and lists one entry per CDR3 protein. There are hundreds of thousands of distinct CDR3 sequences in the sample; roughly 10% occur only once, and more than 8.5% lies in the top ten. The rearrangement links TRBV19 to TRBJ1-4; 8 positions agree with TRBD1. The receptor's source is a human donor in good health (CMV status not recorded). Some clones in this sample may be carry-over from other donors' samples. The sample taken for sequencing was PBMCs. The CDR3 is CASSRQGRRTNEKLFF. The CDR3 DNA reads as TGTGCCAGTAGTCGACAGGGGCGACGGACTAATGAAAAACTGTTTTTT.